A single sample is the source of the 16 T cell receptor beta chains below, sequenced in a study of beta chain features in type 1 diabetes (dated by TCRdb to the late 2010s). Broad study findings and their caveats: A moderate but significant shortening of TCRB CDR3 length was observed in type 1 diabetes patients in all four CD4+ subsets.

The library was produced with the immunoSEQ multiplex PCR assay. The entire amount of isolated RNA was reverse transcribed using the High Capacity cDNA Reverse Transcription Kit, so the sequenced TCRB transcripts were expressed ones. TCRdb stores this immuneACCESS table with in-frame sequences only. Part of the clones is absent; in the studies checked, under half of the shortfall reflects unresolved V genes, and no reason is known for the rest. The sample profile shows roughly 350,000 clones; around 9.6% of them were found once. The biggest ten clones account for over 0.45% of the sample. Their antigens are not known. Sequences were obtained from central memory CD4+ T cells from blood. Every receptor here comes from a man aged 25 to 40 with type 1 diabetes.

This clone was counted only a few times. The chain couples TRBV5-1 to TRBJ2-5; unclear D gene. Trimming left V 5 bases short and J 3 bases short, with 8 bases between. The germline CDR1 and CDR2 sequences are SGHRS and YFSETQ. The CDR3 runs 12 residues. This chain's CDR3 is CASSQTEETQYF. The DNA of the CDR3 is TGCGCCAGCAGTCAAACAGAAGAGACCCAGTACTTC.

This clone appeared a few times. This chain uses TRBV5-1 with TRBJ1-1, with D possibly TRBD1 on 5 matching bases. Germline V gene lookup returns CDR1 SGHRS and CDR2 YFSETQ. The CDR3 contains 13 residues. Trimming removed 6 bases at V and 4 bases at J, with 13 bases between. Here the CDR3 DNA reads TGCGCCAGCACCGGCCGGGGGATCACTGAAGCTTTCTTT. Translated, it gives CASTGRGITEAFF.

This clone was recorded a few times. The J gene is TRBJ2-3, the V gene TRBV11-3; 7 bases map to TRBD2. The length of the CDR3 is 15 residues. V shed 8 bases and J 6 bases; nucleotides not matched to a gene: 14. Germline V lookup: CDR1 SGHNT, CDR2 YENEEA. CDR3: CASQQEGVGGDTQYF. In DNA form, the CDR3 reads TGTGCCAGCCAACAGGAGGGCGTGGGAGGGGATACGCAGTATTTT.

The chain employs TRBV4-3 and TRBJ2-7; 9 bases match TRBD2. Germline lookup yields CDR1 LGHNA and CDR2 YSLEER. The V gene end was trimmed by 0 bases and the J gene end by 4 bases; junction bases not matched to a gene: 4. The length of the CDR3 is 15 residues. This CDR3 reads CASSQDGTSGYEQYF. The CDR3 coding sequence is TGCGCCAGCAGCCAAGATGGTACTAGCGGGTACGAGCAGTACTTC.

This clone was seen only a few times. The chain links TRBV19 to TRBJ1-5; D remains ambiguous. From germline, CDR1 is LNHDA and CDR2 SQIVND (reference sequence). CDR3 length: 15 amino acids. The V gene lost 1 base and the J gene lost 0 bases, with 7 bases spanning the gap. CDR3 region: CASSIAGYSNQPQHF. The CDR3 nucleotides are TGTGCCAGTAGTATAGCGGGGTATAGCAATCAGCCCCAGCATTTT. The whole variable domain, filled in from reference TRBV19 and TRBJ1-5, reads DGGITQSPKYLFRKEGQNVTLSCEQNLNHDAMYWYRQDPGQGLRLIYYSQIVNDFQKGDIAEGYSVSREKKESFPLTVTSAQKNPTAFYLCASSIAGYSNQPQHFGDGTRLSIL.

This clone was observed a handful of times. The V gene is TRBV7-2, the J gene TRBJ2-3, with D tentatively TRBD1 (6 bases). The CDR3 sequence is 16 residues long. V lost 5 bases and J lost 4, with 19 bases in between. The germline CDR1 and CDR2 sequences are SGHTA and FQGNSA. CDR3 region: CASSTLPGHSPDTQYF. The CDR3 DNA reads TGTGCCAGCAGCACCCTCCCGGGACATTCCCCAGATACGCAGTATTTT.

This clone was detected ten times or more. The genes are TRBV7-3 and TRBJ2-7; D is possibly TRBD1 (6 bases). The CDR3 is made up of 14 amino acids. The germline V gene encodes CDR1 SGHTA and CDR2 FQGTGA. V was trimmed by 5 bases and J by 6 bases, leaving 17 bases between them. The CDR3 spells CASSANTGWGEQYF. In nucleotides, the CDR3 is TGTGCCAGCAGCGCTAATACAGGGTGGGGCGAGCAGTACTTC.

This clone appeared a few times. V gene TRBV28 combines with J gene TRBJ1-5; D possibly corresponds to TRBD1 (5 bases). Germline V lookup: CDR1 MDHEN, CDR2 SYDVKM. The CDR3 is 16 amino acids. V lost 5 bases and J 0 bases, leaving 14 bases between the germline ends. The CDR3 bases are TGTGCCAGCAGTGCCATCACCAGGGATAGCAATCAGCCCCAGCATTTT. It codes for CASSAITRDSNQPQHF.

The rearrangement uses TRBV5-1 and TRBJ2-7; 9 bases map to TRBD1. Looked up from germline, CDR1 is SGHRS and CDR2 is YFSETQ. After removal of 4 bases from V and 0 bases from J, the junction contained 2 bases not matched to a gene. CDR3 length equals 14 residues. The DNA of the CDR3 is TGCGCCAGCAGCGCGGGACAGGGCTCCTACGAGCAGTACTTC. Protein product: CASSAGQGSYEQYF. The whole variable domain, filled in from reference TRBV5-1 and TRBJ2-7, reads KAGVTQTPRYLIKTRGQQVTLSCSPISGHRSVSWYQQTPGQGLQFLFEYFSETQRNKGNFPGRFSGRQFSNSRSEMNVSTLELGDSALYLCASSAGQGSYEQYFGPGTRLTVT.

The chain employs TRBV7-3 and TRBJ1-1, with a weak D call TRBD1 (6 bases). V was pared by 5 bases and J by 4 bases, with 14 bases between. The germline gives CDR1 SGHTA, CDR2 FQGTGA. The CDR3 is made up of 14 amino acids. The DNA for the CDR3 is TGTGCCAGCAGCCCTAGGGGGGAGGGCACTGAAGCTTTCTTT. Its protein product is CASSPRGEGTEAFF.

The CDR3 region is CASSFGMSREAFF. In DNA, the CDR3 is TGTGCCAGCAGCTTTGGGATGTCCCGTGAAGCTTTCTTT. The rearrangement joins TRBV7-2 to TRBJ1-1; D gene ambiguous. Germline V lookup: CDR1 SGHTA, CDR2 FQGNSA. The CDR3 sequence is 13 residues long. V was trimmed by 3 bases and J by 7 bases, leaving 12 bases between them.

There are a few counts of this clone. The rearrangement joins TRBV30 to TRBJ1-1; weak D call: TRBD1 (5 bases). The V and J ends lost 5 bases and 0 bases respectively, with 10 bases between them. CDR1 is GTSNPN, CDR2 SVGIG, per germline (reference sequence). This CDR3 is built from 13 residues. CDR3 nucleotides: TGTGCCTGGGGGACCGGACTGAACACTGAAGCTTTCTTT. This codes for CAWGTGLNTEAFF.

The chain recombines TRBV9 with TRBJ2-7, with a weak D call TRBD2 (6 bases). The CDR3 loop spans 15 amino acids. Trimming pared 4 bases from V and 5 bases from J, leaving 19 bases between. In germline, CDR1 is SGDLS, CDR2 YYNGEE. This CDR3 is CASSPPAGTSDEQYF. CDR3 coding DNA: TGTGCCAGCAGCCCCCCAGCGGGTACGAGCGACGAGCAGTACTTC.

There are a few counts of this clone. This chain connects TRBV28 to TRBJ2-7; tentative D call: TRBD2 (5 bases). There are 14 residues in the CDR3. CDR1 is MDHEN, CDR2 SYDVKM, per germline. V lost 7 bases and J 0 bases, leaving 13 bases between the germline ends. DNA of the CDR3: TGTGCCAGCACCTCGGGATCCTTCTCCTACGAGCAGTACTTC. Residues: CASTSGSFSYEQYF.

V usage is TRBV6-6 and J usage is TRBJ1-2, with 7 bases fitting TRBD1. Per germline, CDR1 MNHNY and CDR2 SVGAGI (reference sequence). The CDR3 has 14 amino acids. V dropped 4 bases and J dropped 4; count of bases not matched to a gene: 6. The CDR3 bases are TGTGCCAGCAGTTCCGACAGGGTCGCCTATGGCTACACCTTC. Translation gives CASSSDRVAYGYTF.

The V gene is TRBV5-6, the J gene TRBJ2-5; D may be TRBD1 or TRBD2 (5 bases each). There are 14 residues in the CDR3. Germline assignment: CDR1 SGHDT and CDR2 YYEEEE. V dropped 0 bases and J dropped 5 bases, with 11 bases sitting between them. CDR3 loop: CASSLGFGAETQYF. DNA for the CDR3: TGTGCCAGCAGCTTGGGCTTCGGGGCTGAGACCCAGTACTTC.